One and the same sample provided the 7 T cell receptor beta chains below, sequenced in a study of blood T cells in healthy people across ages. Through a sample-barcoded 5' primer and a J-beta primer mix, a second PCR was run for roughly 7 to 12 cycles. TCRdb re-analysed the 5' RACE reads in MiXCR, keeping a single row per CDR3 protein. The sample includes around 870,000 distinct CDR3 sequences, roughly 26% of them seen just once. The source material was blood. The receptors here all came from a woman older than 75 in good health.

This clonotype came up once. The CDR3: CASSKLDGTDTQYF. The CDR3 DNA reads as TGTGCCAGCAGTAAACTAGACGGCACAGATACGCAGTATTTT. V usage is TRBV2 and J usage is TRBJ2-3; weak D call: TRBD2 (5 bases). CDR1 is SNHLY, CDR2 FYNNEI, per germline. The CDR3 loop spans 14 amino acids. V was cut by 5 bases and J by 1 base, with 10 bases left in between.

This clonotype was recorded at least ten times. This chain uses TRBV12-3 or TRBV12-4 with TRBJ2-5, with 8 bases identical to TRBD2. V lost 4 bases and J lost 2; bases outside the gene matches: 6. The CDR3 is 15 residues long. The CDR3 reads CASSWGRGAQETQYF. CDR3 nucleotide sequence: TGTGCCAGCAGTTGGGGGCGGGGGGCTCAAGAGACCCAGTACTTC.

This clonotype has ten or more counts. This sequence joins TRBV15 and TRBJ2-5; TRBD2 agrees at 9 bases. J gave up 0 bases and V 6 bases, and 8 bases lay outside the gene matches. This CDR3 has 16 amino acids. Germline CDR1 and CDR2: LNHNV and YYDKDF (reference sequence). CDR3 protein: CATRGGERGDQETQYF. The DNA for the CDR3 is TGTGCCACCAGAGGGGGGGAGCGGGGGGACCAAGAGACCCAGTACTTC.

This clonotype was counted only a few times. This chain connects TRBV3-1 to TRBJ2-4; tentative D call: TRBD2 (5 bases). CDR1 LGHDT and CDR2 YNNKEL come from the germline V gene (reference sequence). This CDR3 is built from 16 residues. The V end lost 1 base, the J end lost 7 bases, and 17 bases lay between the germline ends. This chain's CDR3 is CASSQGGLIVENIQYF. CDR3 sequence (DNA): TGTGCCAGCAGCCAAGGCGGGCTCATTGTTGAGAACATTCAGTACTTC.

This clonotype was counted many times. The chain joins TRBV9 to TRBJ2-1; 9 bases fit TRBD1. Per the germline V gene, CDR1 is SGDLS and CDR2 is YYNGEE. This CDR3 has 16 residues. J gave up 6 bases and V 2 bases, and 9 bases lay outside the gene matches. The CDR3 DNA follows: TGTGCCAGCAGCGTCGTCCCGGGACAGGGAGCCAATGAGCAGTTCTTC. Its translation: CASSVVPGQGANEQFF.

This clonotype was seen a handful of times. One end of the junction fails to match germline, which may point to a read error. This rearrangement joins TRBV6-2 or TRBV6-3 to TRBJ2-5; the match to TRBD1 covers 8 bases. The CDR3 extends over 15 amino acids. Germline V gene sequence: CDR1 MNHEY, CDR2 SVGEGT. The chain's CDR3 is CASSTGTGYQETRYF. In nucleotides, the CDR3 is TGTGCCAGCAGTACAGGGACAGGCTACCAAGAGACCCGGTACTTC.

The V gene is TRBV12-3 or TRBV12-4, the J gene TRBJ2-7; TRBD2 is a possible D gene (7 bases). The better agreement between TRBJ2-5 and the DNA end casts doubt on the J call. This CDR3 is built from 16 residues. Written as DNA, the CDR3 is TGTGCCAGCAGTTACTATACGGGGGGCGTCCAAGAGACCCAGTACTTC. Its protein is CASSYYTGGVQETQYF.